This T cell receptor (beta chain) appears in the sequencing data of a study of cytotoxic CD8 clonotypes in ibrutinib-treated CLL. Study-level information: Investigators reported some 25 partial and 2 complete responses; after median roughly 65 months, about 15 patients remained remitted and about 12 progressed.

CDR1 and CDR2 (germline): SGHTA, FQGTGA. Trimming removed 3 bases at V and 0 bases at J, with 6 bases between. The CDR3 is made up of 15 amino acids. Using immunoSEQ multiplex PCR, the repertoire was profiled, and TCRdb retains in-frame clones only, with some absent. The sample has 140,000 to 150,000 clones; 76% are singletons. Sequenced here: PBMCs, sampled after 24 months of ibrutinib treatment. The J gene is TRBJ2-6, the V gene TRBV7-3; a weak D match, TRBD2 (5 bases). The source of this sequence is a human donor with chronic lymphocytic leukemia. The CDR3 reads CASSFRGSGANVLTF. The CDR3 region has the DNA TGTGCCAGCAGCTTCCGGGGCTCTGGGGCCAACGTCCTGACTTTC.